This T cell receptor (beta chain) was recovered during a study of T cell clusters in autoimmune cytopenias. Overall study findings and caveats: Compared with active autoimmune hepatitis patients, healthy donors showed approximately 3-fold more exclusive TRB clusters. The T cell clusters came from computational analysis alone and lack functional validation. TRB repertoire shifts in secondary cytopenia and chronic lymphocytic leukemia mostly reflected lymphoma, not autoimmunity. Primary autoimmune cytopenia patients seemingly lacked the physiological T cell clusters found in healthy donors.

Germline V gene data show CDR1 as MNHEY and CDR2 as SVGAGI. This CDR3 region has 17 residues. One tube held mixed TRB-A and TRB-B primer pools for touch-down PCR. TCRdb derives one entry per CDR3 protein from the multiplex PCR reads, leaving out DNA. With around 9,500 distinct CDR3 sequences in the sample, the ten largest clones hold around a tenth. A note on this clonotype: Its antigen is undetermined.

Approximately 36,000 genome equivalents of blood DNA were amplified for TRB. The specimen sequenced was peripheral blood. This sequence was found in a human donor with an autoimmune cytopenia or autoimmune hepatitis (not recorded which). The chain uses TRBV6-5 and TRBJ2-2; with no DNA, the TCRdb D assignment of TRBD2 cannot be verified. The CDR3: CASSYMTSLLDTGELFF.